The 18 T cell receptor beta chains given below trace back to one sample, sequenced in a study of blood T cell repertoires in COVID-19. Sequencing used immunoSEQ multiplex PCR; TCRdb keeps in-frame clones, though not all of them. This sample carries 250,000 to 300,000 clones, about four fifths of them seen once, and the ten largest clones take around 3.2%. Sequenced sample: peripheral blood. All receptors derive from a woman in her fifties or sixties with active or convalescent COVID-19.

V usage is TRBV3-1 (or the pseudogene TRBV3-2) and J usage is TRBJ1-1; 7 bases match TRBD1. Germline CDR1 and CDR2: LGHDT and YNNKEL (reference sequence). This CDR3 contains 14 residues. V lost 5 bases to trimming and J lost 4 bases; unmatched junction nucleotides: 7. CDR3: CASSFRQGSTEAFF. In nucleotides, the CDR3 is TGTGCCAGCAGCTTTCGACAGGGTAGCACTGAAGCTTTCTTT.

This chain joins TRBV5-1 and TRBJ1-2, with 8 bases identical to TRBD1. Germline trimming cut 0 bases from V and 4 bases from J; bases unmatched to any gene: 8. The CDR3 sequence is 16 residues long. Per the germline V gene, CDR1 is SGHRS and CDR2 is YFSETQ. The CDR3, as DNA: TGCGCCAGCAGCTTGGCCGGGGCAGGGGGCGCCTATGGCTACACCTTC. Translation gives CASSLAGAGGAYGYTF.

A note on this clone: Other nucleotide sequences from this sample produce the same CDR3. The chain combines TRBV12-3 or TRBV12-4 with TRBJ1-1; perhaps TRBD1 as D (6 bases). The V and J ends lost 3 bases and 5 bases respectively, with 10 bases between them. CDR3 length equals 13 residues. Here the CDR3 reads CASSLARGTEAFF. In DNA form, the CDR3 reads TGTGCCAGCAGTTTGGCCAGGGGAACTGAAGCTTTCTTT.

This rearrangement joins TRBV4-3 to TRBJ2-5; 9 bases match TRBD2. Trimming at V came to 0 bases and at J to 3 bases, leaving 14 bases not matched to a gene. Germline CDR1 is LGHNA and CDR2 is YSLEER. CDR3 length equals 19 residues. As DNA, the CDR3 is TGCGCCAGCAGCCAAGATCAAGCGGGGGGCTATGAGAAGGAAGAGACCCAGTACTTC. This gives the protein CASSQDQAGGYEKEETQYF.

This clone was seen more than once but under ten times. The V call is TRBV7-6, the J call TRBJ1-1; D is uncertain. This CDR3 spans 14 amino acids. Per the germline V gene, CDR1 is SGHVS and CDR2 is FNYEAQ. Trimming pared 3 bases from V and 0 bases from J, leaving 8 bases between. This chain's CDR3 is CASSLSRVNTEAFF. CDR3 DNA sequence: TGTGCCAGCAGCTTGAGTAGAGTGAACACTGAAGCTTTCTTT. Full variable domain (outside the CDR3, taken from reference TRBV7-6 and TRBJ1-1): GAGVSQSPRYKVTKRGQDVALRCDPISGHVSLYWYRQALGQGPEFLTYFNYEAQQDKSGLPNDRFSAERPEGSISTLTIQRTEQRDSAMYRCASSLSRVNTEAFFGQGTRLTVV.

This sequence joins TRBV19 and TRBJ1-4, with D unclear. Per germline, CDR1 LNHDA and CDR2 SQIVND (reference sequence). The CDR3 sequence is 15 residues long. V was clipped by 0 bases and J by 11 bases, with 16 bases between them. CDR3 in amino acids: CASSIDDGYLKKLFF. CDR3 sequence (DNA): TGTGCCAGTAGTATAGATGACGGGTACTTGAAGAAACTGTTTTTT.

The V gene is TRBV5-5, the J gene TRBJ2-6; possibly TRBD2 for D (6 bases). V shed 0 bases and J shed 11 bases, with 12 bases lying between them. This CDR3 has 14 residues. The V gene's germline CDR1 is SGHKS and CDR2 YYEKEE (reference sequence). The chain's CDR3 is CASSLAAGPDVLTF. As DNA, the CDR3 is TGTGCCAGCAGCTTGGCGGCGGGGCCTGACGTCCTGACTTTC.

This clone was seen just once. This chain connects TRBV5-6 to TRBJ2-6; D is possibly TRBD1 (8 bases). This CDR3 is built from 19 residues. V lost 3 bases, J lost 3 bases, and 22 bases lay in between. The V gene's germline CDR1 is SGHDT and CDR2 YYEEEE. The CDR3 nucleotides are TGTGCCAGCAGCTCAATGGGACAGGAGGGGAGGGTTGGGGCCAACGTCCTGACTTTC. Protein sequence: CASSSMGQEGRVGANVLTF.

This chain connects TRBV5-4 to TRBJ2-7, with D unclear. The CDR3 spans 17 residues. Germline V gene sequence: CDR1 SGHNT, CDR2 YYREEE (reference sequence). Trimming removed 0 bases from V and 4 bases from J, with 20 bases in between. CDR3 sequence: CASSLGGTYGVIYEQYF. The CDR3 DNA reads as TGTGCCAGCAGCTTGGGCGGAACCTATGGAGTCATTTACGAGCAGTACTTC.

This chain's CDR3 is CASSLGRQGPNEQFF. Here the CDR3 DNA reads TGTGCCAGCAGCTTAGGCCGACAGGGCCCCAATGAGCAGTTCTTC. V usage is TRBV7-3 and J usage is TRBJ2-1; the match to TRBD1 covers 7 bases. V trimming: 2 bases; J trimming: 6 bases; junction bases outside the gene matches: 7. In germline, CDR1 is SGHTA, CDR2 FQGTGA. This CDR3 has 15 residues.

The V gene is TRBV27, the J gene TRBJ2-3; 7 positions agree with TRBD1. This CDR3 comprises 17 residues. Germline lookup yields CDR1 MNHEY and CDR2 SMNVEV (reference sequence). V was pared by 4 bases and J by 0 bases, with 10 bases of the junction left unmatched. CDR3 in DNA: TGTGCCAGCAGTTCCAGATTGGACAGGATTAGCACAGATACGCAGTATTTT. Translation: CASSSRLDRISTDTQYF.

The chain employs TRBV7-3 and TRBJ2-7, with D unresolved. In germline, CDR1 is SGHTA, CDR2 FQGTGA. The ends were cut back, 2 bases at V and 1 base at J, with 6 bases in the middle. The length of the CDR3 is 13 residues. CDR3 protein: CASSLGRSYEQYF. In DNA, the CDR3 is TGTGCCAGCAGCTTAGGCAGATCCTACGAGCAGTACTTC.

This chain uses TRBV7-9 with TRBJ2-3; 9 nucleotides agree with TRBD2. The CDR3 has 16 amino acids. J lost 4 bases, V lost 4 bases, and 9 bases had no gene match. Germline CDR1 SEHNR, CDR2 FQNEAQ (reference sequence). CDR3: CASSSLAGGPPDTQYF. The CDR3 DNA reads TGTGCCAGCAGCTCCCTTGCGGGGGGGCCCCCAGATACGCAGTATTTT.

The chain joins TRBV2 to TRBJ1-6; D call uncertain. Germline CDR1 and CDR2: SNHLY and FYNNEI. The CDR3 sequence is 17 residues long. Trimming cost V 0 bases and J 1 base, with 10 bases left between them. CDR3 amino acids: CASSEATPDSYNSPLHF. CDR3 DNA: TGTGCCAGCAGTGAAGCGACTCCAGATTCCTATAATTCACCCCTCCACTTT.

Concerning this clone: The same CDR3 also results from other DNA sequences found in this sample. J is TRBJ1-3 and V is TRBV27; D gene unclear. CDR3 length: 15 amino acids. Germline loops: CDR1 MNHEY, CDR2 SMNVEV (reference sequence). Trimming left V 2 bases short and J 2 bases short, with 10 bases between. The CDR3 protein is CASSLTGVAGNTIYF. The CDR3 DNA is TGTGCCAGCAGTTTAACCGGTGTTGCTGGAAACACCATATATTTT.

This clone has a handful of counts. This sequence joins TRBV27 and TRBJ1-1; 12 positions match TRBD1. After removal of 5 bases from V and 4 bases from J, the junction contained 8 bases not matched to a gene. The CDR3 consists of 16 residues. Germline V gene sequence: CDR1 MNHEY, CDR2 SMNVEV (reference sequence). The CDR3 spells CASSIGTGGVGTEAFF. In nucleotides, the CDR3 is TGTGCCAGCAGTATAGGGACAGGGGGCGTGGGCACTGAAGCTTTCTTT.

The chain uses TRBV5-1 and TRBJ2-1; D possibly corresponds to TRBD1 (6 bases). Trimming left V 6 bases short and J 8 bases short, with 18 bases between. The CDR3 covers 14 residues. Looked up from germline, CDR1 is SGHRS and CDR2 is YFSETQ. CDR3 nucleotides: TGCGCCAGCACTTGGGGGCTCCAGAGCGATGAGCAGTTCTTC. Translating it yields CASTWGLQSDEQFF.

V and J are TRBV6-2 or TRBV6-3 and TRBJ2-7; 12 bases align to TRBD2. Per germline, CDR1 MNHEY and CDR2 SVGEGT. Trimming cost V 7 bases and J 0 bases; bases outside gene matches: 16. The CDR3 has 19 amino acids. The CDR3 reads CASIPSGLAGRISSYEQYF. In DNA form, the CDR3 reads TGTGCCAGCATCCCCTCGGGACTAGCGGGTAGGATTAGCTCCTACGAGCAGTACTTC.